This TCR beta chain was sequenced in a study of graft-versus-host responses after intestinal transplantation. As for the study in general: All recipients were given anti-thymocyte globulin induction, and tacrolimus and steroids were then administered for three to four years. Whole-study findings and limits: GvH clones were identified in recipient marrow, with some first appearing in ileum or blood. Early post-transplant HvG declines were associated with peak circulating GvH clone levels.

Clones were sequenced by immunoSEQ multiplex PCR, and TCRdb holds only the in-frame ones, with some missing. The sample has roughly 6,500 clones, 20% to 25% seen once. CD4 and CD8 responders that proliferated in the reaction were FACS-sorted. This CDR3 is built from 17 residues. The germline CDR1 and CDR2 sequences are SGHTA and FQGTGA. V was cut by 5 bases and J by 1 base, with 18 bases left in between. This clone turned up a few times. Here the sequenced sample was alloreactive CD4+ T cells from a mixed lymphocyte reaction culture, taken before transplantation. This sample's subset: CFSE-low proliferating T cells sorted from roughly six-day pre-transplant mixed lymphocyte reaction (GvH or HvG direction). The gene calls are TRBV7-3 and TRBJ2-1; D may be TRBD1 (6 bases). The receptor was derived from a human patient who was an organ donor for intestinal transplantation. The CDR3 protein is CASSTQGSRTSYNEQFF. The CDR3, as DNA: TGTGCCAGCAGCACACAGGGTTCTAGGACGTCCTACAATGAGCAGTTCTTC.